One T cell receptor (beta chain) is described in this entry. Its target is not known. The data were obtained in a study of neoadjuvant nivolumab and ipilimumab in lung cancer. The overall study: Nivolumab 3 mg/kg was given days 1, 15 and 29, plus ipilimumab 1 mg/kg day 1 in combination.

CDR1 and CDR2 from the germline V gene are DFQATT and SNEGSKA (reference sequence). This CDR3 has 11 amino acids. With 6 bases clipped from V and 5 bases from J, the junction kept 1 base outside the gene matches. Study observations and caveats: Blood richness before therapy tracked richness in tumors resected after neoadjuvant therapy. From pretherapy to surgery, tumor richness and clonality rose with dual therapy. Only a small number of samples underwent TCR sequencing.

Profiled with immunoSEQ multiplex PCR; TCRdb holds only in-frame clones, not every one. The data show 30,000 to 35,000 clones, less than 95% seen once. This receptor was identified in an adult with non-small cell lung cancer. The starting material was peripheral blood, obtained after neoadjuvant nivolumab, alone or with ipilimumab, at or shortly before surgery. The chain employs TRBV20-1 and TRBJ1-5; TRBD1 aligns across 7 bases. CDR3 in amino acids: CSAQGDQPQHF. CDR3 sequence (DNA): TGCAGTGCCCAGGGGGATCAGCCCCAGCATTTT.